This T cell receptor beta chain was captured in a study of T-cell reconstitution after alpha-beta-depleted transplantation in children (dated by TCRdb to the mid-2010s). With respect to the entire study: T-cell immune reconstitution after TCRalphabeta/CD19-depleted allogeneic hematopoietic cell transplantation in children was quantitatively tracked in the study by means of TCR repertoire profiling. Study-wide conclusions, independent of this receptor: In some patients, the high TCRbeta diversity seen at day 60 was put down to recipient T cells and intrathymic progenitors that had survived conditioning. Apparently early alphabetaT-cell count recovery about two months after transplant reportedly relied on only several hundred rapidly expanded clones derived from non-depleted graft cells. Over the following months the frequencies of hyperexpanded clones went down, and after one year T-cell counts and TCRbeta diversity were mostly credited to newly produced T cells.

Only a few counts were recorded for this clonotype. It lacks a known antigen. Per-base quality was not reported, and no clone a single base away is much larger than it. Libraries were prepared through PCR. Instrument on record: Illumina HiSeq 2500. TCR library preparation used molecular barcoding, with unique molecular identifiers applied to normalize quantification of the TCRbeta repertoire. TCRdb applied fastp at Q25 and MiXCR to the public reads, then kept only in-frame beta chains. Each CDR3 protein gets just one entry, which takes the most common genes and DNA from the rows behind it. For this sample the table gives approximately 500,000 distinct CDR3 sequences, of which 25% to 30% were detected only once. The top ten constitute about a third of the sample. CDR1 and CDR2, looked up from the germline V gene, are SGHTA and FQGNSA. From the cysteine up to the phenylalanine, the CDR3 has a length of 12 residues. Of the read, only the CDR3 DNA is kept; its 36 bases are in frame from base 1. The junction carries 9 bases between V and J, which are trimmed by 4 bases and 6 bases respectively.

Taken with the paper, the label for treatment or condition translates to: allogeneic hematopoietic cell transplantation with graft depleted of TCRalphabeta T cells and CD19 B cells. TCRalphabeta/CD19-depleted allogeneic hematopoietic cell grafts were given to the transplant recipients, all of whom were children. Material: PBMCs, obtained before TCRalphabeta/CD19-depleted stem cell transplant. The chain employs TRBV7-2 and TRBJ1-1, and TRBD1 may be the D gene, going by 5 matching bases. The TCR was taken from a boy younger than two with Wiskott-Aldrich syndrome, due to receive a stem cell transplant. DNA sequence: TGTGCCAGCAGCTCAGGGTTCGCTGAAGCTTTCTTT. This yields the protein CASSSGFAEAFF.